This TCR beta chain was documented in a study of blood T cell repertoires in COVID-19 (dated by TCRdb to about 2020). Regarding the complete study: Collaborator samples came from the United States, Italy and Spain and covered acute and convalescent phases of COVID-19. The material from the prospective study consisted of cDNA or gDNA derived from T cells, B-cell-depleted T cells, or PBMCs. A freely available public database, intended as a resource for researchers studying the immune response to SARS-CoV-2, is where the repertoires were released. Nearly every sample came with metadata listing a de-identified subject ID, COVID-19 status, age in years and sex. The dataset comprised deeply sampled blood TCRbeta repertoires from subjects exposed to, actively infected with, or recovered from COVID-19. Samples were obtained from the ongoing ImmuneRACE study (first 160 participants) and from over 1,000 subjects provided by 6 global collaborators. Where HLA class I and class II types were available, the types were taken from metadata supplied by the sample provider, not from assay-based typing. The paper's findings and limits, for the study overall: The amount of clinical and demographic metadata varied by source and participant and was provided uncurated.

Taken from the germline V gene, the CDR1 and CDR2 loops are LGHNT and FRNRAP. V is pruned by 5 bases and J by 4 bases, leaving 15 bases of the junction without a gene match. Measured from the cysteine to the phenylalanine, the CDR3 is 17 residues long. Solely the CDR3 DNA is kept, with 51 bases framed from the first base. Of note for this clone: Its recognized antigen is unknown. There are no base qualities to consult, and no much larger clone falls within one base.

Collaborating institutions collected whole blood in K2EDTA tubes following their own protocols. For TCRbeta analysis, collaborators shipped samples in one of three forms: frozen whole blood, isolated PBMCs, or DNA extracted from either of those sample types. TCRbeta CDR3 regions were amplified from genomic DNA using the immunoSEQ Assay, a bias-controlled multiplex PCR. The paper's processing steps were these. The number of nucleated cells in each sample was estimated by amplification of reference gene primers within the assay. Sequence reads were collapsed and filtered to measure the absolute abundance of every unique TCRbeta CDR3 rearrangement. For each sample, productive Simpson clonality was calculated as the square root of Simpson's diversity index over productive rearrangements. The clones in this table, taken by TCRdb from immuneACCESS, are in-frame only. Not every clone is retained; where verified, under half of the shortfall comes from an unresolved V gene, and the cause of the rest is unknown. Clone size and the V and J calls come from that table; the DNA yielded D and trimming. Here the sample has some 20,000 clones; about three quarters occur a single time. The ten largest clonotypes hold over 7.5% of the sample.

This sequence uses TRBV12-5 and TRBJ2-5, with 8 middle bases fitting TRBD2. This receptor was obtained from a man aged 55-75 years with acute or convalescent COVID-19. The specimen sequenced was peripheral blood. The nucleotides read TGTGCTAGTGGTCCCCCGGGGAGCGGGGGATCTCTAGAGACCCAGTACTTC. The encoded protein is CASGPPGSGGSLETQYF.